The clone carrying this TCR beta chain is judged medium-sized. Germline assignment: CDR1 DFQATT and CDR2 SNEGSKA (reference sequence). The CDR3 is 16 residues long. V dropped 6 bases and J dropped 2; count of bases not matched to a gene: 7. The sample originates from a study of T cells after yellow fever vaccination. Notes on the study in general: FACS-sorted repertoires could harbor abundant contaminating bulk-population clonotypes.

UMIs were added to TCR cDNA along with a universal primer site when it was made by 5'RACE template switching. TCRdb independently ran MiXCR on the 5' RACE reads; one entry per CDR3 protein. The sample has about 4,600 distinct CDR3 sequences, about 4% seen once; the top ten hold 55% to 60%. The material was PBMCs, either bulk or a sorted T-cell subset (CD4+, CD8+, memory, or dextramer-sorted; not recorded which), obtained 15 days after the yellow fever booster vaccination. The sequence was collected from a man younger than 45 who received the YFV17D yellow fever vaccine. The rearrangement joins TRBV20-1 to TRBJ2-1, with TRBD2 identical over 13 bases. The CDR3 is CSASRLAGGTYNEQFF. The CDR3 DNA is TGCAGTGCGAGCCGACTAGCGGGAGGAACCTACAATGAGCAGTTCTTC.